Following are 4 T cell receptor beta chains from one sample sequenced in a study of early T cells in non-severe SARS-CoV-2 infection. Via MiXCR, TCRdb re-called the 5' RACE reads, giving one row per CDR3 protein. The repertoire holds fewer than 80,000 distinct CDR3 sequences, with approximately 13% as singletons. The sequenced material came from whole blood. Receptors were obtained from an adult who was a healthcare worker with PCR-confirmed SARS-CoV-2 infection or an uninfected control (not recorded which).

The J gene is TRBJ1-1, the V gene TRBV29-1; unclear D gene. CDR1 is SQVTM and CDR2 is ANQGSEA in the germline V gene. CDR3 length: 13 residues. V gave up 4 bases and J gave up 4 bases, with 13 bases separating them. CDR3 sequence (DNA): TGCAGCGTTGGCCTTCGAAAGGGCACTGAAGCTTTCTTT. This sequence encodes CSVGLRKGTEAFF.

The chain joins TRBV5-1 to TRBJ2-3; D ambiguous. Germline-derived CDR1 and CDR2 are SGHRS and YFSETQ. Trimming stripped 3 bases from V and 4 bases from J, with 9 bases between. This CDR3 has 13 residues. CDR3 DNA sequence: TGCGCCAGCAGCTCCCAATCTTCAGATACGCAGTATTTT. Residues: CASSSQSSDTQYF.

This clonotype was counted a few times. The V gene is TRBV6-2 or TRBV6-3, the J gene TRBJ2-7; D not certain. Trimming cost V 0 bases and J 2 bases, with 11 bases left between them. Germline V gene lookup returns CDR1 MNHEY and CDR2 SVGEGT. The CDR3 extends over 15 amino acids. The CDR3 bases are TGTGCCAGCAGTTACTCGGCGGCAGGCACCTACGAGCAGTACTTC. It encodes CASSYSAAGTYEQYF.

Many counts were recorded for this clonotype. CDR3 nucleotides: TGCAGCGCCTCACCACGGGGGGCGGATGAGACCCAGTACTTC. It codes for CSASPRGADETQYF. The chain recombines TRBV29-1 with TRBJ2-5; possibly TRBD2 for D (7 bases). The CDR3 has 14 residues. Germline V gene sequence: CDR1 SQVTM, CDR2 ANQGSEA. Trimming took 7 bases from V and 5 from J, leaving 20 bases between them.